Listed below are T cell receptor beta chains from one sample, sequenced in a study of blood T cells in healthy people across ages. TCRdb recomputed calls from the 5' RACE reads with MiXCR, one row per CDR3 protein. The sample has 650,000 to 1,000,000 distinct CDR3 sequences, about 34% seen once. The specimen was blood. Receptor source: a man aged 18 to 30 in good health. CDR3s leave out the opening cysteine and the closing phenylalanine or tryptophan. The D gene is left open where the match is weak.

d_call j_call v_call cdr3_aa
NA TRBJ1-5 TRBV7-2 ASSSLAEGYQPQH
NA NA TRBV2 ASRGVGGSYNEQY
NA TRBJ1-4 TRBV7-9 ASSFLETNEKLF
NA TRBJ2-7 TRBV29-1 SVTEPTATYEQY
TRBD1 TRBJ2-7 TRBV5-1 ASSWTGAIEQY
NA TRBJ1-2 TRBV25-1 ASSEIWGGYT
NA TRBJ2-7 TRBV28 ASSQTNGISYNEQY
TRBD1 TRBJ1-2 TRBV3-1 ASSQDGTGRNYGYT
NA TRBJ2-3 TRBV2 ASSEEGGTPDTQY
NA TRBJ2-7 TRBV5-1 ASSLTVRGFGYEQY
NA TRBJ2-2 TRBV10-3 AISEVGYTGELF
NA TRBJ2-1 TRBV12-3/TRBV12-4 ASMERDNEQF
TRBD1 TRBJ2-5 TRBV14 ASSQDRTGKY
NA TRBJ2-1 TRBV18 ASSPRGAQGSHNEQF
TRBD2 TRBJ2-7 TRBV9 ASSALGGGDENEQY
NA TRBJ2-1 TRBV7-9 ASSLVEYEQF
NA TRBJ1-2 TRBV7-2 ASSLAQGQRGGYT
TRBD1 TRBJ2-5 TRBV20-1 SATGQEHNEQY
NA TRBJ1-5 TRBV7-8 ASSLFRDQPQH
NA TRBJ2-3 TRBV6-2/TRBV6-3 ASSSLRGASDTQY
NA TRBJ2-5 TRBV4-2 ASSQDPSGPEQY
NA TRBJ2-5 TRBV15 ATSRDWSKETQY